The 5 T cell receptor beta chains presented below share a single source sample, sequenced in a study of blood T cells in healthy people across ages. A second 7 to 11 cycle PCR used barcoded and J-beta primers. One entry per CDR3 protein, called by TCRdb with MiXCR from the 5' RACE reads. The table lists around 790,000 distinct CDR3 sequences, around 42% of them singletons, with about a fifth in the top ten. Sequenced sample: blood. The receptors were sampled from a man aged 60 to 75 in good health.

This clonotype showed up many times. The rearrangement joins TRBV9 to TRBJ2-7, with D unresolved. Germline V gene lookup returns CDR1 SGDLS and CDR2 YYNGEE. Trimming took 0 bases from V and 5 from J, leaving 9 bases between them. This CDR3 has 13 amino acids. The CDR3, as DNA: TGTGCCAGCAGCGTAGGGATTCCCGACGAGCAGTACTTC. Its translation is CASSVGIPDEQYF.

At least ten counts were recorded for this clonotype. V usage is TRBV5-1 and J usage is TRBJ2-5; TRBD2 matches 11 bases. This CDR3 comprises 15 residues. CDR1 SGHRS and CDR2 YFSETQ come from the germline V gene. The V and J ends lost 4 bases and 3 bases, in that order; junction bases with no gene match: 5. The CDR3 loop reads CASSNGTSGKETQYF. Written as DNA, the CDR3 is TGCGCCAGCAGCAACGGGACTAGCGGAAAAGAGACCCAGTACTTC.

The chain combines TRBV11-2 with TRBJ2-3, with D possibly matching TRBD2 (7 bases). Trimming left V 5 bases short and J 4 bases short, with 19 bases between. Looked up from germline, CDR1 is SGHAT and CDR2 is FQNNGV. The CDR3 extends over 16 amino acids. The CDR3 region is CASSTRLGGAPDTQYF. In nucleotides, the CDR3 is TGTGCCAGCAGCACTCGCCTTGGGGGGGCACCAGATACGCAGTATTTT. Complete variable domain (other parts from reference TRBV11-2 and TRBJ2-3): EAGVAQSPRYKIIEKRQSVAFWCNPISGHATLYWYQQILGQGPKLLIQFQNNGVVDDSQLPKDRFSAERLKGVDSTLKIQPAKLEDSAVYLCASSTRLGGAPDTQYFGPGTRLTVL.

The chain links TRBV7-3 to TRBJ2-5; D is possibly TRBD2 (7 bases). The CDR3 contains 15 residues. Germline loops: CDR1 SGHTA, CDR2 FQGTGA. Trimming cost V 3 bases and J 2 bases, with 13 bases left between them. This CDR3 is CASSLGGALQETQYF. CDR3 bases: TGTGCCAGCAGCTTGGGGGGGGCCCTACAAGAGACCCAGTACTTC.

The chain combines TRBV4-1 with TRBJ1-2; 7 bases align to TRBD1. V trimming: 1 base; J trimming: 2 bases; junction bases outside the gene matches: 4. This CDR3 is 15 amino acids long. Germline CDR1 and CDR2: MGHRA and YSYEKL. The CDR3, as DNA: TGCGCCAGCAGCCAAGCAGGGGGATCAAACTATGGCTACACCTTC. Encoded protein: CASSQAGGSNYGYTF.